What follows is one T cell receptor (beta chain) and its context. What this receptor recognizes is not known. Qualities for individual bases were not recorded, and no much larger clone is one base off. These data are taken from a study of shared clonotypes between healthy human individuals (dated by TCRdb to 2020 to 2022). Notes on the research overall: Two women and three men aged 18 to 49 years were included in the cohort. Per donor, three plates each were used for CD4 naive and CD4 memory, two for CD8 naive, and one for CD8 memory. The study deeply sequenced blood TCR repertoires of about 5 healthy adults to estimate repertoire size and the extent of clonotype sharing between individuals. Libraries were prepared and TCR repertoires were sequenced by different laboratories using diverse techniques, in order to increase sequencing depth and limit assay-specific biases. Per donor, leukapheresis produced somewhere between about 0.9 and 9 billion PBMCs. Overall results and qualifications from the work: Rarefaction of sorted-subset datasets indicated incomplete sequencing despite the large sequencing depth. Sampling was restricted to blood, and TCR repertoires in tissue are likely to differ from TCR repertoires in blood. Across a handful of donors, approximately 4.6% of naive CD4, approximately 3.6% of naive CD8, about 2.3% of memory CD4, and 0.4% of memory CD8 clonotypes were shared. Because the study included only a small number of donors, the genetic and exposure-history diversity represented was limited. Based on pairwise subsampling, the degree of clonotype sharing among donors was expected to be affected by sequencing depth. Clonotypes shared by all four sorted-subset donors showed higher generation probabilities than non-shared clonotypes. Naive subsets generally had larger estimated clonotype richness than memory subsets.

Trimming removed 6 bases from V and 3 bases from J; the gene matches leave 7 bases unexplained. The CDR3 sequence holds 14 residues, the cysteine and phenylalanine included. Of the read, only the CDR3 DNA is kept; its 42 bases are in frame from base 1. The germline V gene supplies CDR1 SGHAT and CDR2 FQNNGV. CD8 naive samples consisted of CD45RO-negative cells that were positively selected for CCR7, yielding a CD45RA+CCR7+ population without TemRA cells. Donors were healthy HIV-negative adults with no recently reported acute infections or vaccinations. All donors were Caucasian adults living in Nashville, Tennessee, USA. Blood was collected by leukapheresis, and PBMCs were isolated by Ficoll-Histopaque density gradient centrifugation and then cryopreserved in liquid nitrogen vapor phase. Purity and quantity of every magnetically sorted T cell population were checked by analytical flow cytometry. Genomic DNA was isolated from every sorted fraction and measured by UV absorbance on a Nanodrop 2000c.

Using the deep immunoSEQ assay, multiplex PCR amplified TCR CDR3 regions from genomic DNA. Genomic DNA extracted from each cell subset was distributed evenly over all wells of several immunoSEQ 96-well plates, and each plate served as one replicate. For sorted subsets, each replicate PCR was loaded with roughly 200 ng genomic DNA, equivalent to 30,000 or so T cell genomes. Purified libraries were measured with a Qubit 3.0 fluorometer, size-checked on a Bioanalyzer 2100, and measured again with the KAPA Library Quantification kit. Each immunoSEQ 96-well plate was sequenced on its own single-read 150-cycle Illumina NextSeq 550 flow cell. The original pipeline was this. Because the immunoSEQ output held only junctional sequences and lacked quality scores, the filtering could not match the filtering applied to full-length reads. Sequences were annotated with PyIR, a Python wrapper for IgBLAST v1.9, and V/J genes and CDR3 were assigned using IMGT germline references. Reads were filtered out if the reads had weak V/J assignments (E-value above 1e-6), no CDR3, stop codons, out-of-frame junctions, or ambiguous translated residues. V3J clonotypes were defined by identical inferred V gene, J gene, and CDR3 amino acid sequence. To compute the percentage overlap between repertoires, the number of shared unique clonotypes was divided by the size of the smaller repertoire. Richness of each repertoire was evaluated using RTK rarefaction, the Chao1 estimator, and Recon v2.1 estimates of unobserved clonotypes. Generation probabilities for all TCRbeta clonotypes obtained by the gDNA method from several donors were computed using OLGA. The immuneACCESS repertoire file appears here via TCRdb, limited to in-frame rearrangements. These files lack a portion of the clones; in checked studies, under half of the deficit traces to unresolved V genes, and the cause of the others is not known. The V and J calls and the clone size are those of that table, but D and trimming were determined from the DNA. This sample has about 2.1 million clones in its table, and around 93% of those were observed once. The leading ten clones occupy under 2% of the sample.

This receptor was taken from a man younger than 35 in good health. Some clones in this sample may be carry-over from other donors' samples. The V and J genes are TRBV11-2 and TRBJ2-7, and TRBD1 matches 8 of the central bases. Sequencing was performed on naive CD8+ T cells from PBMCs. The sample's cell subset or site label, in plain terms: CD45RA+CCR7+. The encoded CDR3 is CASSYGTGNYEQYF. DNA sequence: TGTGCCAGCAGTTACGGGACAGGAAACTACGAGCAGTACTTC.